The rows below give T cell receptor beta chains drawn from one sample of a study of cytomegalovirus exposure and HLA in healthy donors. Libraries were prepared by immunoSEQ multiplex PCR; TCRdb keeps only in-frame clonotypes and omits some of them. The table has about 94,000 clones, around 66% seen once. Source material: PBMCs. These receptors were collected from a man aged 25-45 years in good health and CMV-seronegative. Both conserved end residues are part of each CDR3. The order of the fields is J gene, clone size, CDR3 length, D gene, V gene, CDR3 protein, CDR3 DNA. A D gene is named only where the DNA matches it firmly. Rows give clone size only sometimes, using once, few, many, or a class for an expanded clone.

j_call: TRBJ2-5; clone_size: -; cdr3_length: 15; d_call: TRBD2; v_call: TRBV9; cdr3_aa: CASSVGSGGQETQYF; cdr3_nt: TGTGCCAGCAGCGTAGGGAGCGGGGGGCAAGAGACCCAGTACTTC
j_call: TRBJ2-1; clone_size: -; cdr3_length: 15; d_call: -; v_call: TRBV7-9; cdr3_aa: CASSPDLSSYNEQFF; cdr3_nt: TGTGCCAGCAGCCCGGACTTGAGCTCCTACAATGAGCAGTTCTTC
j_call: TRBJ2-5; clone_size: -; cdr3_length: 15; d_call: TRBD2; v_call: TRBV9; cdr3_aa: CASSEAGGPMETQYF; cdr3_nt: TGTGCCAGCAGCGAGGCGGGGGGGCCTATGGAGACCCAGTACTTC
j_call: TRBJ2-5; clone_size: few; cdr3_length: 16; d_call: TRBD2; v_call: TRBV5-1; cdr3_aa: CASSLVGRERRETQYF; cdr3_nt: TGCGCCAGCAGCTTGGTAGGGCGGGAGAGGCGGGAGACCCAGTACTTC
j_call: TRBJ1-4; clone_size: -; cdr3_length: 18; d_call: TRBD1; v_call: TRBV13; cdr3_aa: CASSLARGTGGRREKLFF; cdr3_nt: TGTGCCAGCAGCTTAGCCAGGGGGACAGGGGGCCGGCGGGAAAAACTGTTTTTT
j_call: TRBJ2-7; clone_size: -; cdr3_length: 16; d_call: -; v_call: TRBV30; cdr3_aa: CAWSDPSGTGSYEQYF; cdr3_nt: TGTGCCTGGAGTGACCCTAGCGGGACAGGCTCCTACGAGCAGTACTTC
j_call: TRBJ2-2; clone_size: -; cdr3_length: 16; d_call: TRBD2; v_call: TRBV11-1; cdr3_aa: CASRQGTSGSEGELFF; cdr3_nt: TGTGCCAGCAGACAAGGGACTAGCGGGAGCGAAGGGGAGCTGTTTTTT
j_call: TRBJ2-1; clone_size: -; cdr3_length: 16; d_call: TRBD2; v_call: TRBV27; cdr3_aa: CASSLRLAFSYNEQFF; cdr3_nt: TGTGCCAGCAGCCTACGACTAGCGTTTTCTTACAATGAGCAGTTCTTC
j_call: TRBJ2-5; clone_size: -; cdr3_length: 14; d_call: TRBD1; v_call: TRBV19; cdr3_aa: CASSTRTGYETQYF; cdr3_nt: TGTGCCAGTAGTACTCGGACAGGGTATGAGACCCAGTACTTC
j_call: TRBJ2-1; clone_size: -; cdr3_length: 16; d_call: TRBD1; v_call: TRBV7-2; cdr3_aa: CASRRSPGGAYNEQFF; cdr3_nt: TGTGCCAGCAGACGATCCCCAGGGGGCGCCTACAATGAGCAGTTCTTC
j_call: TRBJ2-2; clone_size: -; cdr3_length: 14; d_call: TRBD1; v_call: TRBV7-9; cdr3_aa: CASIRDSPTGELFF; cdr3_nt: TGTGCCAGCATCCGGGACAGCCCCACCGGGGAGCTGTTTTTT
j_call: TRBJ2-1; clone_size: -; cdr3_length: 12; d_call: -; v_call: TRBV7-6; cdr3_aa: CASSSDSNEQFF; cdr3_nt: TGTGCCAGCAGCTCGGACAGCAATGAGCAGTTCTTC
j_call: TRBJ1-1; clone_size: -; cdr3_length: 14; d_call: -; v_call: TRBV10-1; cdr3_aa: CASSVGQGNTEAFF; cdr3_nt: TGCGCCAGCAGTGTCGGGCAGGGGAACACTGAAGCTTTCTTT
j_call: TRBJ1-2; clone_size: -; cdr3_length: 13; d_call: -; v_call: TRBV19; cdr3_aa: CASSMDILGGYTF; cdr3_nt: TGTGCCAGTAGTATGGACATACTTGGGGGCTACACCTTC
j_call: TRBJ2-2; clone_size: -; cdr3_length: 16; d_call: TRBD1; v_call: TRBV27; cdr3_aa: CASRSPGTVNTGELFF; cdr3_nt: TGTGCCAGCAGATCCCCGGGGACAGTCAACACCGGGGAGCTGTTTTTT
j_call: TRBJ1-2; clone_size: -; cdr3_length: 16; d_call: TRBD1; v_call: TRBV9; cdr3_aa: CASSVTGTGNEDGYTF; cdr3_nt: TGTGCCAGCAGCGTAACCGGGACAGGGAACGAAGATGGCTACACCTTC
j_call: TRBJ1-2; clone_size: once; cdr3_length: 15; d_call: -; v_call: TRBV2; cdr3_aa: CASSEGAGWDYGYTF; cdr3_nt: TGTGCCAGCAGTGAAGGAGCGGGGTGGGACTATGGCTACACCTTC
j_call: TRBJ1-2; clone_size: -; cdr3_length: 16; d_call: -; v_call: TRBV6-4; cdr3_aa: CASSADPGGVNYGYTF; cdr3_nt: TGTGCCAGCAGTGCGGACCCGGGAGGAGTCAACTATGGCTACACCTTC
j_call: TRBJ1-1; clone_size: -; cdr3_length: 15; d_call: TRBD1; v_call: TRBV7-9; cdr3_aa: CSSSVLQGVNTEAFF; cdr3_nt: TGTTCCAGCAGCGTTCTTCAGGGGGTCAACACTGAAGCTTTCTTT
j_call: TRBJ1-3; clone_size: -; cdr3_length: 18; d_call: -; v_call: TRBV18; cdr3_aa: CASSPPDSLGKSGNTIYF; cdr3_nt: TGTGCCAGCTCACCACCGGACAGCTTGGGCAAATCTGGAAACACCATATATTTT
j_call: TRBJ1-2; clone_size: -; cdr3_length: 15; d_call: TRBD1; v_call: TRBV7-9; cdr3_aa: CASSLDGQGAYGYTF; cdr3_nt: TGTGCCAGCAGCTTAGACGGGCAGGGGGCGTATGGCTACACCTTC
j_call: TRBJ2-1; clone_size: few; cdr3_length: 15; d_call: -; v_call: TRBV7-4; cdr3_aa: CASSLGTSVMNEQFF; cdr3_nt: TGTGCCAGCAGCCTAGGGACTTCAGTGATGAATGAGCAGTTCTTC